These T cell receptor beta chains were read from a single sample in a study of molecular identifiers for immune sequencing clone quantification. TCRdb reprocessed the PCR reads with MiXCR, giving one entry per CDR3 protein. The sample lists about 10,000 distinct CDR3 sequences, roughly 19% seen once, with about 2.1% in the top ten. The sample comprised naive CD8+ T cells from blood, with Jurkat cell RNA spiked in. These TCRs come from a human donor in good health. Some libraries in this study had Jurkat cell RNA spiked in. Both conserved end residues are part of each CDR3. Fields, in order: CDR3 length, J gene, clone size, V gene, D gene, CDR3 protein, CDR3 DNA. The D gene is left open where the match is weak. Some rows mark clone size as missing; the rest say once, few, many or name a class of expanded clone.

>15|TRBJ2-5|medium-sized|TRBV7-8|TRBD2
CASSLDSSGRVAQYF
TGTGCCAGCAGCTTAGACTCTAGCGGGAGAGTGGCCCAGTACTTC
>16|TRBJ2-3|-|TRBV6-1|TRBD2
CASSDLLAGEGDTQYF
TGTGCCAGCAGTGACTTACTAGCGGGAGAAGGAGATACGCAGTATTTT
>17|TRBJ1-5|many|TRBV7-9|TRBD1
CASSSGTGGPSNQPQHF
TGTGCCAGCAGCTCCGGGACAGGGGGCCCGAGCAATCAGCCCCAGCATTTT
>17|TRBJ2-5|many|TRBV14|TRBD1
CASSPEWTGSYQETQYF
TGTGCCAGCAGCCCAGAATGGACAGGATCGTACCAAGAGACCCAGTACTTC
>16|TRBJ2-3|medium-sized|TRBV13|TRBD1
CASSARDRGFTDTQYF
TGTGCCAGCAGCGCGAGGGACAGGGGCTTCACAGATACGCAGTATTTT
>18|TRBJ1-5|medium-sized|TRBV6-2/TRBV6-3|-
CASSYSKVKDVDNQPQHF
TGTGCCAGCAGTTACTCGAAAGTGAAGGACGTGGACAATCAGCCCCAGCATTTT
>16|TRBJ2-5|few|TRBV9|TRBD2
CASSPFRGGSGETQYF
TGTGCCAGCAGCCCCTTCCGGGGCGGGAGCGGGGAGACCCAGTACTTC
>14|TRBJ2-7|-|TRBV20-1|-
CSAKRPASSYEQYF
TGCAGTGCCAAGCGCCCCGCCTCTTCATACGAGCAGTACTTC
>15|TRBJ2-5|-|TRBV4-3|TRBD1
CASSRTLDREETQYF
TGCGCCAGCAGCCGGACCTTGGACAGGGAAGAGACCCAGTACTTC
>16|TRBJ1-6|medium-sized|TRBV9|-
CASSDRPGHSNSPLHF
TGTGCCAGCAGCGATCGACCCGGGCATTCAAATTCACCCCTCCACTTT
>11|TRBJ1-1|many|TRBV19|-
CASSTLTKAFF
TGTGCCAGTAGTACCCTCACAAAAGCTTTCTTT
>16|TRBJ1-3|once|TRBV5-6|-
CDSSLAWEGAGNTIYF
TGTGACAGCAGCTTGGCTTGGGAGGGCGCTGGAAACACCATATATTTT
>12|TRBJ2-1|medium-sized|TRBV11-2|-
CASSEWSNEQFF
TGTGCCAGCAGCGAATGGAGCAATGAGCAGTTCTTC
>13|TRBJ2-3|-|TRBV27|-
CASSLRGTDTQYF
TGTGCCAGCAGCTTGCGTGGGACAGATACGCAGTATTTT
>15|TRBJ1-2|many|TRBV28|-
CASSLGQALFYGYTF
TGTGCCAGCAGTTTAGGGCAGGCGTTATTCTATGGCTACACCTTC
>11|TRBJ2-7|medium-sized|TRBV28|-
CASMRSYEQYF
TGTGCCAGCATGAGGTCCTACGAGCAGTACTTC
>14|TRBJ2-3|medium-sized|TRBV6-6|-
CASSLSYSTDTQYF
TGTGCCAGCAGTCTCTCCTATTCCACAGATACGCAGTATTTT
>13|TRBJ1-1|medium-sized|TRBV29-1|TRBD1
CSAWTGDGTEAFF
TGCAGCGCCTGGACAGGGGATGGCACTGAAGCTTTCTTT
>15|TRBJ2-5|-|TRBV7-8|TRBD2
CASSSGGGSGETQYF
TGTGCCAGCAGCTCTGGAGGCGGGAGCGGAGAGACCCAGTACTTC
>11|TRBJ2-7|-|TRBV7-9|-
CASSPNYEQYF
TGTGCCAGCAGCCCAAATTACGAGCAGTACTTC
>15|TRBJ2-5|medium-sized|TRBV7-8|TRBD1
CASSLPQGNGETQYF
TGTGCCAGCAGCTTACCACAGGGGAATGGAGAGACCCAGTACTTC
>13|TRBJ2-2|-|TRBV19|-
CASSIGRAGELFF
TGTGCCAGTAGTATAGGGAGGGCCGGGGAGCTGTTTTTT
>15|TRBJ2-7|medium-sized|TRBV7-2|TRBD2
CASSLASGRVDEQYF
TGTGCCAGCAGCTTAGCTAGCGGGAGGGTTGACGAGCAGTACTTC
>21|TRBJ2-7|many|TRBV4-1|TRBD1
CASSHFSTGTGGRLEPDEQYF
TGCGCCAGCAGCCATTTTTCTACCGGGACAGGGGGCCGGCTAGAACCCGACGAGCAGTACTTC
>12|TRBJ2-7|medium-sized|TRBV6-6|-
CASSYIREEQYF
TGTGCCAGCAGTTACATCCGCGAGGAGCAGTACTTC
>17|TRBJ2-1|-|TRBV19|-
CASSLLGAGPAYNEQFF
TGTGCCAGTAGTCTCCTGGGGGCGGGGCCTGCCTACAATGAGCAGTTCTTC
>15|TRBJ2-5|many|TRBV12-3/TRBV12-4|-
CASSPTTRPQETQYF
TGTGCCAGCAGTCCTACGACTAGACCCCAAGAGACCCAGTACTTC
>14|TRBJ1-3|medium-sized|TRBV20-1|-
CSAGSLGSGNTIYF
TGCAGTGCTGGGTCACTCGGTTCTGGAAACACCATATATTTT
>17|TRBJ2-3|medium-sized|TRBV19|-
CASTTAPDSVGGDTQYF
TGTGCCAGTACCACAGCCCCGGATAGCGTGGGCGGAGATACGCAGTATTTT
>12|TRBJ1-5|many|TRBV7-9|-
CASSQTSEPQHF
TGTGCCAGCAGCCAAACCAGCGAGCCCCAGCATTTT
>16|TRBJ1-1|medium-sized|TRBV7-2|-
CASSLAPRGASTEAFF
TGTGCCAGCAGCTTAGCGCCGAGGGGGGCCAGCACTGAAGCTTTCTTT
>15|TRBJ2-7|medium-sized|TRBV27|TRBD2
CASSLLAGSSYEQYF
TGTGCCAGCAGTCTTCTAGCGGGGAGTTCCTACGAGCAGTACTTC
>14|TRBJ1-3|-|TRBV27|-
CASSLTVSGNTIYF
TGTGCCAGCAGTTTAACAGTCTCTGGAAACACCATATATTTT
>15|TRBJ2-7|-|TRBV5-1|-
CASSPYIRSSSEQYF
TGCGCCAGCAGCCCGTATATCCGATCGTCGTCCGAGCAGTACTTC
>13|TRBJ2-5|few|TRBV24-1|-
CATSHRVKETQYF
TGTGCCACCAGTCACAGGGTTAAAGAGACCCAGTACTTC
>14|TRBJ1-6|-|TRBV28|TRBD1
CASTKGDRGSPLHF
TGTGCCAGCACCAAGGGGGACAGGGGATCACCCCTCCACTTT
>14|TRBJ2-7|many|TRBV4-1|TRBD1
CASSQGTGTLEQYF
TGCGCCAGCAGCCAAGGGACAGGGACCCTCGAGCAGTACTTC
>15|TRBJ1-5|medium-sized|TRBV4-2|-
CASSLRIDGGQPQHF
TGTGCCAGCAGCCTCCGAATCGATGGGGGTCAGCCCCAGCATTTT
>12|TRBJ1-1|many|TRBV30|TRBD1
CAYGTVNTEAFF
TGTGCCTACGGGACAGTGAACACTGAAGCTTTCTTT
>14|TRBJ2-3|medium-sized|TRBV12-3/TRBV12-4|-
CASSPPDLPDTQYF
TGTGCCAGCAGTCCGCCGGACCTGCCAGATACGCAGTATTTT
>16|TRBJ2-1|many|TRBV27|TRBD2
CASRIFSGPSYNEQFF
TGTGCCAGCAGGATCTTTAGCGGGCCGTCCTACAATGAGCAGTTCTTC
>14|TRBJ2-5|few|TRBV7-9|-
CASSQGAQAETQYF
TGTGCCAGCAGCCAAGGGGCACAAGCAGAGACCCAGTACTTC
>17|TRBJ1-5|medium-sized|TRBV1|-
CTSSPLPTGGRSQPQHF
TGCACCAGCAGCCCATTACCGACCGGGGGACGGAGCCAGCCCCAGCATTTT
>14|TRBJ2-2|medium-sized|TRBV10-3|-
CAISGPMNTGELFF
TGTGCCATCAGTGGACCCATGAACACCGGGGAGCTGTTTTTT
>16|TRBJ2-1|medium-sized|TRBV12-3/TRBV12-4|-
CASSSATWERENEQFF
TGTGCCAGCAGTTCCGCCACGTGGGAGAGGGAGAATGAGCAGTTCTTC